The 24 T cell receptor beta chains listed next were all sequenced from one sample in a study of blood T cell repertoires in COVID-19. Generated by immunoSEQ multiplex PCR, the TCRdb table keeps only in-frame clones and is missing some. Found here are about 99,000 clones, around 90% of them singletons; the top ten hold 5.5% to 7%. Specimen: peripheral blood. The source is a human donor in a cohort sampled during active COVID-19.

V gene TRBV14 combines with J gene TRBJ2-1, with 9 bases aligning to TRBD2. The trim removed 3 bases at V and 8 bases at J, leaving 8 bases unmatched. Per germline, CDR1 SGHDN and CDR2 FVKESK. The CDR3 contains 15 residues. CDR3 bases: TGTGCCAGCAGCCACCCGGGACTAGCCGCCTATGAGCAGTTCTTC. Translation: CASSHPGLAAYEQFF. Variable domain in full (rest from reference TRBV14 and TRBJ2-1): EAGVTQFPSHSVIEKGQTVTLRCDPISGHDNLYWYRRVMGKEIKFLLHFVKESKQDESGMPNNRFLAERTGGTYSTLKVQPAELEDSGVYFCASSHPGLAAYEQFFGPGTRLTVL.

The DNA of the CDR3 is TGTGCCAGCAGTTTATTATGGACACCCAGCTCCTACAATGAGCAGTTCTTC. Its translation: CASSLLWTPSSYNEQFF. The chain is built from TRBV28 and TRBJ2-1; TRBD1 might be the D (5 bases). Germline V gives CDR1 MDHEN, CDR2 SYDVKM. V lost 1 base, J lost 0 bases, and 13 bases lay in between. CDR3 length equals 17 residues.

The chain has TRBV5-1 and TRBJ1-1; tentatively, D is TRBD1 (5 bases). The CDR3 covers 15 residues. Germline V CDR1 and CDR2: SGHRS, YFSETQ. Between the trimmed V and J ends, which lost 0 bases and 1 base, there was a span of 10 bases. The CDR3 nucleotides are TGCGCCAGCAGCTTGGGTGGGGCGAAGAACACTGAAGCTTTCTTT. It yields the protein CASSLGGAKNTEAFF.

Concerning this clone itself: Sequence at one end of the junction differs from germline and may be a read error. This chain connects TRBV5-5 to TRBJ2-5, with TRBD2 identical over 8 bases. This CDR3 spans 16 amino acids. From germline, CDR1 is SGHKS and CDR2 YYEKEE (reference sequence). The CDR3 DNA follows: TGTGCCAGCAGCTTGCTCGGGGGGGGGCCCCGAGAGGCCCAGTACTTC. It yields the protein CASSLLGGGPREAQYF. Drawing the rest from reference TRBV5-5 and TRBJ2-5, the complete variable domain is DAGVTQSPTHLIKTRGQQVTLRCSPISGHKSVSWYQQVLGQGPQFIFQYYEKEERGRGNFPDRFSARQFPNYSSELNVNALLLGDSALYLCASSLLGGGPREAQYFGPGTRLLVL.

This clone came up once. The chain recombines TRBV27 with TRBJ1-2; tentative D call: TRBD1 (6 bases). This CDR3 spans 13 amino acids. Trimming took off 2 bases at V and 5 bases at J, with 9 bases between the two ends. The germline gives CDR1 MNHEY, CDR2 SMNVEV (reference sequence). CDR3 nucleotide sequence: TGTGCCAGCAGTTTAAAAGGGGGTTATGGCTACACCTTC. It codes for CASSLKGGYGYTF.

J is TRBJ2-6 and V is TRBV2; 8 bases map to TRBD1. The CDR3 consists of 15 residues. Germline V gene data show CDR1 as SNHLY and CDR2 as FYNNEI. V lost 7 bases to trimming and J lost 4 bases; unmatched junction nucleotides: 6. For the CDR3, the DNA is TGTGCCAGCATAGCCAGGGGGCACGGGGCCAACGTCCTGACTTTC. Its translation is CASIARGHGANVLTF.

CDR3 in DNA: TGTGCCAGTAGTATAACCAGAATCGGGACCTACGAGCAGTACTTC. Residues: CASSITRIGTYEQYF. The gene calls are TRBV19 and TRBJ2-7; D possibly corresponds to TRBD2 (5 bases). V lost 2 bases and J 2 bases, leaving 13 bases between the germline ends. The CDR3 covers 15 residues. Germline V gives CDR1 LNHDA, CDR2 SQIVND (reference sequence).

The chain links TRBV6-5 to TRBJ1-2; the D is unclear. V lost 3 bases and J 0 bases, leaving 5 bases between the germline ends. Germline CDR1 is MNHEY and CDR2 is SVGAGI. The CDR3 is 13 amino acids. The CDR3 sequence: CASSYRPNYGYTF. The CDR3 region has the DNA TGTGCCAGCAGTTATCGTCCTAACTATGGCTACACCTTC.

The chain is built from TRBV14 and TRBJ1-2; 10 bases are shared with TRBD1. With V trimmed by 4 bases and J by 5 bases, 4 bases remained unmatched. Per germline, CDR1 SGHDN and CDR2 FVKESK. The CDR3 is 14 amino acids. CDR3 region: CASSPGQGTYGYTF. CDR3 bases: TGTGCCAGCAGCCCGGGACAGGGGACATATGGCTACACCTTC.

This rearrangement joins TRBV11-2 to TRBJ2-2; TRBD1 might be the D (6 bases). This CDR3 is 18 amino acids long. CDR1 is SGHAT and CDR2 is FQNNGV in the germline V gene. V lost 5 bases and J 2 bases, leaving 21 bases between the germline ends. As DNA, the CDR3 is TGTGCCAGCAGCCCTATAGGGGGTCATCGGGTTAACACCGGGGAGCTGTTTTTT. It is translated as CASSPIGGHRVNTGELFF.

This chain uses TRBV12-3 or TRBV12-4 with TRBJ1-6, with D maybe TRBD1 (6 bases). The CDR3 is 12 amino acids. Between the trimmed V and J ends, which lost 7 bases and 10 bases, there was a span of 11 bases. The CDR3 nucleotides read TGTGCCAGCACCAGGGGTAACTCACCCCTCCACTTT. It specifies CASTRGNSPLHF.

This clone was counted only a few times. J is TRBJ2-1 and V is TRBV4-1; the match to TRBD2 covers 16 bases. This CDR3 contains 17 residues. The V segment lost 2 bases and the J segment 4 bases; nucleotides outside the gene matches: 2. Per the germline V gene, CDR1 is MGHRA and CDR2 is YSYEKL. The CDR3 nucleotides read TGCGCCAGCAGCCAACCGGGACTAGCGGGAGGGTACAATGAGCAGTTCTTC. It translates to CASSQPGLAGGYNEQFF.

The chain carries TRBV5-6 and TRBJ1-2; 9 bases are shared with TRBD1. The CDR3 consists of 15 residues. With 3 bases clipped from V and 5 bases from J, the junction kept 8 bases outside the gene matches. The germline V gene has CDR1 SGHDT and CDR2 YYEEEE. This CDR3 reads CASSSEGTGLYGYTF. Here the CDR3 DNA reads TGTGCCAGCAGCTCGGAAGGGACAGGGTTGTATGGCTACACCTTC.

The chain is built from TRBV3-1 (or the pseudogene TRBV3-2) and TRBJ2-1; 7 bases match TRBD1. Trimming at V came to 0 bases and at J to 4 bases, leaving 6 bases not matched to a gene. Germline V gene data show CDR1 as LGHDT and CDR2 as YNNKEL (reference sequence). The CDR3 length is 16 residues. CDR3 DNA: TGTGCCAGCAGCCAAGATTTGTGGGACAGTTACAATGAGCAGTTCTTC. Protein product: CASSQDLWDSYNEQFF.

This clone was seen once. V and J are TRBV3-1 (or the pseudogene TRBV3-2) and TRBJ1-2; 9 nucleotides line up with TRBD1. CDR1 LGHDT and CDR2 YNNKEL come from the germline V gene (reference sequence). V trimming: 1 base; J trimming: 2 bases; junction bases outside the gene matches: 8. The CDR3 spans 17 residues. The CDR3 nucleotides read TGTGCCAGCAGCCAAGTCAGCAAGGGACAGGGAAACTATGGCTACACCTTC. This translates into CASSQVSKGQGNYGYTF.

A word on this clone: The sample contains more than one DNA sequence encoding this CDR3. This chain links TRBV7-2 with TRBJ2-5; 8 bases align to TRBD1. In germline, CDR1 is SGHTA, CDR2 FQGNSA. The trim removed 3 bases at V and 4 bases at J, leaving 1 base unmatched. The CDR3 contains 13 residues. The CDR3 DNA reads TGTGCCAGCAGCTTCGACAGGGGAGAGACCCAGTACTTC. Protein product: CASSFDRGETQYF.

The V and J genes are TRBV7-2 and TRBJ2-3; 13 nucleotides agree with TRBD2. Losses at the gene ends were 5 bases for V and 4 bases for J; bases not matched to a gene: 6. The CDR3 extends over 16 amino acids. Germline assignment: CDR1 SGHTA and CDR2 FQGNSA. The CDR3 sequence: CASSPELAGGPDTQYF. Here the CDR3 DNA reads TGTGCCAGCAGCCCGGAACTAGCGGGAGGGCCAGATACGCAGTATTTT.

This clone occurred a few times. The chain links TRBV7-9 to TRBJ1-1; TRBD1 agrees at 8 bases. The CDR3 loop spans 14 amino acids. The ends lost 5 bases at V and 6 bases at J; junction bases unmatched: 8. Germline values: CDR1 SEHNR, CDR2 FQNEAQ (reference sequence). The CDR3 DNA reads TGTGCCAGCAGCATCGGACAGGGTGATCCTGAAGCTTTCTTT. This codes for CASSIGQGDPEAFF.

The chain couples TRBV9 to TRBJ2-3, with D possibly being TRBD2 (6 bases). Germline-derived CDR1 and CDR2 are SGDLS and YYNGEE. This CDR3 is built from 17 residues. Trimming took off 3 bases at V and 1 base at J, with 18 bases between the two ends. The CDR3 DNA is TGTGCCAGCAGCGACGCGGGGTCCTCCGACGGCACAGATACGCAGTATTTT. Translated, it gives CASSDAGSSDGTDTQYF. Full variable domain (rest looked up from reference TRBV9 and TRBJ2-3): DSGVTQTPKHLITATGQRVTLRCSPRSGDLSVYWYQQSLDQGLQFLIQYYNGEERAKGNILERFSAQQFPDLHSELNLSSLELGDSALYFCASSDAGSSDGTDTQYFGPGTRLTVL.

The chain recombines TRBV6-6 with TRBJ1-1; the D gene is possibly TRBD1 (5 bases). The CDR3 spans 15 residues. The V end lost 6 bases, the J end lost 4 bases, and 18 bases lay between the germline ends. The germline V gene has CDR1 MNHNY and CDR2 SVGAGI (reference sequence). The CDR3 reads CASRTQGGLGTEAFF. The DNA for the CDR3 is TGTGCCAGCAGGACCCAGGGTGGCCTGGGCACTGAAGCTTTCTTT.

V and J are TRBV10-3 and TRBJ1-5; the match to TRBD1 covers 11 bases. CDR1 is ENHRY, CDR2 SYGVKD, per germline. The ends lost 10 bases at V and 0 bases at J; junction bases unmatched: 2. This CDR3 contains 14 residues. CDR3 residues: CATGQGASNQPQHF. The CDR3 region has the DNA TGTGCCACCGGACAGGGGGCTAGCAATCAGCCCCAGCATTTT.

The chain carries TRBV5-4 and TRBJ2-6, with D unclear. Trimming removed 0 bases from V and 0 bases from J, with 4 bases in between. This CDR3 is 15 amino acids long. The germline gives CDR1 SGHNT, CDR2 YYREEE (reference sequence). CDR3 in DNA: TGTGCCAGCAGCTTGGGTCACTCTGGGGCCAACGTCCTGACTTTC. Amino acid sequence: CASSLGHSGANVLTF.

The V call is TRBV29-1, the J call TRBJ2-7; TRBD1 agrees at 8 bases. CDR3 length: 14 residues. Germline CDR1 SQVTM, CDR2 ANQGSEA. The trim removed 4 bases at V and 0 bases at J, leaving 5 bases unmatched. The CDR3 is CSVVRQGHSYEQYF. In DNA form, the CDR3 reads TGCAGCGTTGTCCGACAGGGGCACTCCTACGAGCAGTACTTC.

The chain recombines TRBV7-8 with TRBJ2-4; D is unclear. This CDR3 region has 13 residues. V was shortened by 2 bases and J by 6 bases, with 8 bases between the two germline ends. The V gene's germline CDR1 is SGHVS and CDR2 FQNEAQ. CDR3 region: CASSLSAGNIQYF. In DNA form, the CDR3 reads TGTGCCAGCAGCTTATCTGCCGGAAACATTCAGTACTTC.